This TCR beta chain was sequenced in a study of T cells in localized non-small cell lung cancer. Study-wide points: In adjacent lung, a median around 55 of the top 100 tumor clones were found. Longer survival (overall) was linked to higher T cell density in blood.

The CDR3 is 19 amino acids. CDR1 and CDR2 from the germline V gene are SGDLS and YYNGEE. V lost 3 bases and J lost 2; bases outside the gene matches: 12. Turning to this clone: Its antigen remains unknown.

The repertoire was sequenced with immunoSEQ multiplex PCR; TCRdb's copy has only in-frame clones and lacks some. The sample lists approximately 24,000 clones, approximately 84% occurring once. The clonotype was recovered from a man between 40 and 70 years old with stage III squamous cell lung carcinoma. The source material was peripheral blood, sampled before any cancer treatment. The chain couples TRBV9 to TRBJ2-4, with TRBD2 identical over 12 bases. CDR3 nucleotide sequence: TGTGCCAGCAGCGGTGGGGACAGTGGGACTAGCGGGTCCAAAAACATTCAGTACTTC. It is translated as CASSGGDSGTSGSKNIQYF.